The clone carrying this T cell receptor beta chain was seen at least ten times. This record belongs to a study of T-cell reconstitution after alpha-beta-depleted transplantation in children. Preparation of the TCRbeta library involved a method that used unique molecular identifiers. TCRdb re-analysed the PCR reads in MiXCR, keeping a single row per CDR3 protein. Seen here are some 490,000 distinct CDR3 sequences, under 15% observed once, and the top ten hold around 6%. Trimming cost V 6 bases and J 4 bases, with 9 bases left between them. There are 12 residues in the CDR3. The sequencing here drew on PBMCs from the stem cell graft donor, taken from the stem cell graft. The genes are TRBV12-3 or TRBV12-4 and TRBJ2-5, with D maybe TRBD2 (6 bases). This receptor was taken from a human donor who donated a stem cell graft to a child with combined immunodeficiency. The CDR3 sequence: CASREAGETQYF. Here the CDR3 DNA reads TGTGCCAGCAGGGAAGCGGGAGAGACCCAGTACTTC.